The present T cell receptor beta chain was sequenced within a study of long-term antiretroviral therapy in people with HIV. The run of the v3.0 immunoSEQ assay was at survey level. Here immunoSEQ multiplex PCR was the method, and the copy in TCRdb shows in-frame clones only, minus some. The data contain about 22,000 clones, approximately 90% of them singletons. General study points: Diversity remained lower than transplant donor controls, even though it increased after ART. The study found narrower CDR3 length ranges in HIV repertoires than in controls.

In its sample, this clone was seen once. The antigen remains undetermined. The CDR3 runs 13 residues. CDR1 and CDR2 (germline): GTSNPN, SVGIG (reference sequence). V lost 5 bases, J lost 0 bases, and 2 bases stayed unmatched. The source material was unsorted PBMCs, sampled 1.8 years before starting antiretroviral therapy. The origin of this receptor is a woman in her twenties or thirties with HIV. The rearrangement joins TRBV30 to TRBJ1-1; TRBD1 agrees at 8 bases. The CDR3 DNA is TGTGCCTGGGACAGGGGTGTGAACACTGAAGCTTTCTTT. It yields the protein CAWDRGVNTEAFF.